The 22 T cell receptor beta chains below all came from one sample that was sequenced in a study of siplizumab effects on memory and regulatory T cells. TCRdb's table, derived via immunoSEQ multiplex PCR, lists solely in-frame clones and lacks some. The data show 90,000 to 150,000 clones, 93% seen once. Sequencing used non-Treg CD4+ T cells sorted from blood. The receptors shown here come from a human donor in good health.

This clone was detected only once. This rearrangement joins TRBV28 to TRBJ1-5; D ambiguous. The CDR3 runs 12 residues. The V gene lost 7 bases and the J gene lost 9 bases, with 13 bases spanning the gap. Germline V gene sequence: CDR1 MDHEN, CDR2 SYDVKM. For the CDR3, the DNA is TGTGCCAGCACCCAGGAGGGATGGCCCCAGCATTTT. This translates into CASTQEGWPQHF.

This clone was seen only once. The genes are TRBV5-5 and TRBJ1-1; D gene uncertain. The CDR3 totals 15 residues. From germline, CDR1 is SGHKS and CDR2 YYEKEE (reference sequence). Trimming pared 1 base from V and 5 bases from J, leaving 15 bases between. CDR3 in DNA: TGTGCCAGCAGCTTGATAAGGTGGTTGGAGACTGAAGCTTTCTTT. This translates into CASSLIRWLETEAFF.

This clone was seen more than once but under ten times. The chain carries TRBV7-9 and TRBJ1-1, with 8 positions matching TRBD1. This CDR3 has 15 amino acids. V lost 4 bases to trimming and J lost 4 bases; unmatched junction nucleotides: 8. The germline V gene has CDR1 SEHNR and CDR2 FQNEAQ (reference sequence). The CDR3 here is CASSSQGARGTEAFF. The DNA for the CDR3 is TGTGCCAGCAGCTCGCAGGGGGCGCGGGGCACTGAAGCTTTCTTT.

The chain recombines TRBV19 with TRBJ1-1; the D is unclear. V was pared by 5 bases and J by 11 bases, with 21 bases between. The CDR3 is 14 amino acids. From germline, CDR1 is LNHDA and CDR2 SQIVND (reference sequence). The DNA of the CDR3 is TGTGCCAGTAGTCGTAATGGGGAGTTGGGAACCGCTTTCTTT. Amino acids: CASSRNGELGTAFF.

This chain joins TRBV18 and TRBJ2-2; D call uncertain. V shed 0 bases and J shed 6 bases, with 8 bases lying between them. The CDR3 is 14 residues long. CDR1 and CDR2 (germline): KGHSH, LQKENI. The CDR3 region is CASSPPVSPGELFF. The CDR3 nucleotides are TGTGCCAGCTCACCACCGGTCAGCCCCGGGGAGCTGTTTTTT.

V is TRBV7-8 and J is TRBJ1-2, with D perhaps matching TRBD1 (6 bases). The germline V gene encodes CDR1 SGHVS and CDR2 FQNEAQ. CDR3 size: 15 residues. V was trimmed by 3 bases and J by 5 bases, leaving 16 bases between them. This CDR3 is CASSFGGGLLYGYTF. In DNA, the CDR3 is TGTGCCAGCAGCTTCGGAGGGGGTTTACTTTATGGCTACACCTTC.

This clone occurred once. The J gene is TRBJ2-3, the V gene TRBV15; a weak D match, TRBD2 (7 bases). CDR3 length equals 17 residues. Germline V gene data show CDR1 as LNHNV and CDR2 as YYDKDF (reference sequence). V was shortened by 3 bases and J by 2 bases, with 18 bases between the two germline ends. The CDR3 nucleotides read TGTGCCACCAGCAGGGCTGGGGGAGGGGGAGTCACAGATACGCAGTATTTT. It codes for CATSRAGGGGVTDTQYF.

The genes are TRBV18 and TRBJ2-5; perhaps TRBD2 as D (5 bases). CDR1 is KGHSH and CDR2 is LQKENI in the germline V gene. The CDR3 has 13 residues. V lost 6 bases, J lost 1 base, and 9 bases lay in between. CDR3 DNA sequence: TGTGCCAGCTCCAGCGGAAGCCAAGAGACCCAGTACTTC. Protein: CASSSGSQETQYF.

The gene calls are TRBV9 and TRBJ2-6, with 11 positions matching TRBD1. This CDR3 comprises 18 residues. CDR1 SGDLS and CDR2 YYNGEE come from the germline V gene. After removal of 4 bases from V and 3 bases from J, the junction contained 9 bases not matched to a gene. The CDR3 bases are TGTGCCAGCAGCCCCGGGGGACAGGGGGTTGGTGGGGCCAACGTCCTGACTTTC. Translation gives CASSPGGQGVGGANVLTF.

V is TRBV5-6 and J is TRBJ2-3; D call uncertain. CDR3 length: 11 residues. Trimming took off 0 bases at V and 8 bases at J, with 4 bases between the two ends. CDR1 and CDR2 (germline): SGHDT, YYEEEE. This chain's CDR3 is CASSLGSTQYF. The DNA of the CDR3 is TGTGCCAGCAGCTTGGGGTCTACGCAGTATTTT.

The CDR3 is CATGPQGANQPQHF. As DNA, the CDR3 is TGTGCCACGGGGCCGCAGGGCGCCAATCAGCCCCAGCATTTT. The chain employs TRBV7-9 and TRBJ1-5; D is possibly TRBD1 (5 bases). The length of the CDR3 is 14 residues. V shed 10 bases and J shed 3 bases, with 16 bases lying between them. Germline V gives CDR1 SEHNR, CDR2 FQNEAQ (reference sequence).

The rearrangement joins TRBV5-1 to TRBJ2-1; D ambiguous. Germline V gene lookup returns CDR1 SGHRS and CDR2 YFSETQ. CDR3 length equals 14 residues. The V gene lost 2 bases and the J gene lost 7 bases, with 13 bases spanning the gap. In DNA, the CDR3 is TGCGCCAGCAGCTTCGAAGGCTTTTATAATGAGCAGTTCTTC. Its translation is CASSFEGFYNEQFF.

The V call is TRBV9, the J call TRBJ2-1, with TRBD1 as a possible D gene (5 bases). In germline, CDR1 is SGDLS, CDR2 YYNGEE. CDR3 length equals 13 residues. With 6 bases removed from V and 9 bases from J, the gap between germline ends came to 16 bases. The CDR3 DNA reads as TGTGCCAGCAATGGGCAGGGTAAGGGTGAGCAGTTCTTC. Translation gives CASNGQGKGEQFF.

The chain is built from TRBV19 and TRBJ2-6; D gene ambiguous. Trimming took 7 bases from V and 4 from J, leaving 14 bases between them. This CDR3 is 15 amino acids long. Germline V gene data show CDR1 as LNHDA and CDR2 as SQIVND (reference sequence). DNA for the CDR3: TGTGCCAGTATCCCCAGTGAGTCAGGGGCCAACGTCCTGACTTTC. It translates to CASIPSESGANVLTF.

The chain recombines TRBV30 with TRBJ1-1; a possible D gene is TRBD1 (5 bases). CDR3 size: 13 residues. The V and J ends lost 0 bases and 4 bases respectively, with 9 bases between them. CDR1 and CDR2 from the germline V gene are GTSNPN and SVGIG (reference sequence). The CDR3 is CAWSVRAGTEAFF. The DNA for the CDR3 is TGTGCCTGGAGTGTCAGGGCCGGCACTGAAGCTTTCTTT.

V gene TRBV2 combines with J gene TRBJ1-5; no definite D call. With 4 bases removed from V and 7 bases from J, the gap between germline ends came to 5 bases. The CDR3 extends over 11 amino acids. The V gene's germline CDR1 is SNHLY and CDR2 FYNNEI. This CDR3 is CASSASQPQHF. The CDR3 DNA sequence: TGTGCCAGCAGTGCCAGCCAGCCCCAGCATTTT.

V and J are TRBV7-3 and TRBJ2-5; no reliable D call. CDR3 length: 15 residues. Germline loops: CDR1 SGHTA, CDR2 FQGTGA. Trimming cost V 5 bases and J 2 bases, with 15 bases left between them. The CDR3 is CASSPGGKRQETQYF. The CDR3 DNA reads TGTGCCAGCAGCCCGGGCGGTAAACGACAAGAGACCCAGTACTTC.

J is TRBJ2-5 and V is TRBV6-7; D possibly corresponds to TRBD2 (5 bases). TRBV6-7 is given ORF status, its function remaining uncertain. V was clipped by 8 bases and J by 7 bases, with 11 bases between them. The CDR3 extends over 11 amino acids. In DNA, the CDR3 is TGTGCCAGCCGCGGGTATGGGACCCAGTACTTC. Protein sequence: CASRGYGTQYF.

This clone was recorded only once. This chain joins TRBV4-3 and TRBJ2-1; D gene unclear. The germline V and J ends were trimmed by 0 bases and 7 bases, with 16 bases remaining between them. The CDR3 covers 16 residues. Germline values: CDR1 LGHNA, CDR2 YSLEER. The CDR3 DNA follows: TGCGCCAGCAGCCAAGAACGGCAGCTTCGAAGGAATGAGCAGTTCTTC. Protein: CASSQERQLRRNEQFF.

The J gene is TRBJ2-7, the V gene TRBV5-1; D possibly corresponds to TRBD1 (6 bases). Trimming took off 7 bases at V and 3 bases at J, with 17 bases between the two ends. Germline V gene lookup returns CDR1 SGHRS and CDR2 YFSETQ. This CDR3 is built from 14 residues. DNA of the CDR3: TGCGCCAGCGGACCGAGTGGACAGATCTACGAGCAGTACTTC. The encoded protein is CASGPSGQIYEQYF.

This clone was observed once. This chain uses TRBV15 with TRBJ2-5, with D unresolved. The V gene's germline CDR1 is LNHNV and CDR2 YYDKDF (reference sequence). This CDR3 is built from 14 residues. V gave up 1 base and J gave up 3 bases, with 9 bases separating them. The CDR3 is CATSRVDQEETQYF. Written as DNA, the CDR3 is TGTGCCACCAGCAGAGTTGACCAGGAAGAGACCCAGTACTTC.

The J gene is TRBJ1-1, the V gene TRBV30; tentatively, D is TRBD1 (5 bases). The germline CDR1 and CDR2 sequences are GTSNPN and SVGIG (reference sequence). Trimming shortened V by 5 bases and J by 0 bases, and 7 bases separated the two germline ends. This CDR3 comprises 12 residues. The CDR3 region is CAWLGVNTEAFF. CDR3 coding DNA: TGTGCCTGGCTAGGGGTGAACACTGAAGCTTTCTTT.